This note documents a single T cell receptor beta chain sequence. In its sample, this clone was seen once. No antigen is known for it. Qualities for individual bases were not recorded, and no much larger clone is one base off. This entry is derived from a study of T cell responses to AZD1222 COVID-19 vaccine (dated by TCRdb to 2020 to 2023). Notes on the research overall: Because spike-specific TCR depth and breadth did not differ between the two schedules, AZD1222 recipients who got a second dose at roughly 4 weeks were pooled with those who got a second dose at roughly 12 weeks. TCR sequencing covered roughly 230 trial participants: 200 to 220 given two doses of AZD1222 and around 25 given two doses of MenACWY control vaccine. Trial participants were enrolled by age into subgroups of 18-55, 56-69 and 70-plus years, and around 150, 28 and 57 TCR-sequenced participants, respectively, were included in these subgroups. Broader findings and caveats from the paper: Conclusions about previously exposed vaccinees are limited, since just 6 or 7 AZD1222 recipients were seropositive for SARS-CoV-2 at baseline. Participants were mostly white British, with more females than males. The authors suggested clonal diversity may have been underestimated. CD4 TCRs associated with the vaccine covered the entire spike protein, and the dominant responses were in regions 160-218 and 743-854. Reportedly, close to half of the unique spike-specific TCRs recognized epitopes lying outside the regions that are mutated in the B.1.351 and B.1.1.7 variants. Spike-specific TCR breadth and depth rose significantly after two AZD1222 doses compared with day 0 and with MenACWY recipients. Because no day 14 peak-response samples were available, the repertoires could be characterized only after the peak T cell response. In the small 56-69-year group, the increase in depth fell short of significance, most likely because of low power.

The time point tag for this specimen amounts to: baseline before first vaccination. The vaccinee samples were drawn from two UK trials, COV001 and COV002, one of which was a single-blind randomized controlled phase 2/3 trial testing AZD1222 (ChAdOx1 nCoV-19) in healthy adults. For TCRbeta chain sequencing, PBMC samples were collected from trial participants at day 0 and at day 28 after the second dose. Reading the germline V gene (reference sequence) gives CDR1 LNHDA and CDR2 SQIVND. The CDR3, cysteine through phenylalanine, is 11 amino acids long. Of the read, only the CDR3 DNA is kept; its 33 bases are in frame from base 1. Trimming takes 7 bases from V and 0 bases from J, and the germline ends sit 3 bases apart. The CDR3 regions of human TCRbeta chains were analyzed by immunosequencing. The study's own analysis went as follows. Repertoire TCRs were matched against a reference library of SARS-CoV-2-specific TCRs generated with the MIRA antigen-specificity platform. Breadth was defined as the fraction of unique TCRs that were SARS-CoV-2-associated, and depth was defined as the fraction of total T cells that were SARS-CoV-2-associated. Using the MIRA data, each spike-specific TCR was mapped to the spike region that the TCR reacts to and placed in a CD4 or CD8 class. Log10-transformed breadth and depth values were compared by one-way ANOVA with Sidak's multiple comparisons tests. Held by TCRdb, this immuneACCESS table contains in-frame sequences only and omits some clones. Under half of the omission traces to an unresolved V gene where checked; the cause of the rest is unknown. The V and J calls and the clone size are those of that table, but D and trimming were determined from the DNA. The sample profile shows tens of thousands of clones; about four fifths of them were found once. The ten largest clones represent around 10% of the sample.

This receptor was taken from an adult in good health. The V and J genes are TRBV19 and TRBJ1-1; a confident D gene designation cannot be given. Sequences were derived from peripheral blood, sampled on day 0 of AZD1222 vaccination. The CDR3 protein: CASILNTEAFF. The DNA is TGTGCCAGTATTTTGAACACTGAAGCTTTCTTT.